Below are 28 T cell receptor beta chains sequenced from a single sample in a study of shared clonotypes between healthy human individuals. Here immunoSEQ multiplex PCR was the method, and the copy in TCRdb shows in-frame clones only, minus some. This table holds roughly 1,600,000 clones, 97% to 99% found once. The material sequenced was naive CD4+ T cells sorted from blood. As for subset: CD45RA+ positively selected. The receptor set was obtained from a man aged 25 to 40 in good health.

The chain employs TRBV7-8 and TRBJ2-1, with TRBD1 matching over 8 bases. The CDR3 has 13 residues. Germline V gene data show CDR1 as SGHVS and CDR2 as FQNEAQ. Losses at the gene ends were 5 bases for V and 7 bases for J; bases not matched to a gene: 4. CDR3 loop: CASSQWDRNEQFF. The CDR3 nucleotides read TGTGCCAGCAGCCAATGGGACAGGAATGAGCAGTTCTTC. The variable domain in full, with the rest retrieved from reference TRBV7-8 and TRBJ2-1, is GAGVSQSPRYKVAKRGQDVALRCDPISGHVSLFWYQQALGQGPEFLTYFQNEAQLDKSGLPSDRFFAERPEGSVSTLKIQRTQQEDSAVYLCASSQWDRNEQFFGPGTRLTVL.

The chain employs TRBV5-1 and TRBJ2-7; TRBD1 aligns across 8 bases. CDR1 and CDR2 (germline): SGHRS, YFSETQ. The junction had 9 bases not matched to a gene; V was cut back by 4 bases and J by 6 bases. The CDR3 extends over 14 amino acids. The CDR3 here is CASSRTGQVGEQYF. CDR3 nucleotides: TGCGCCAGCAGCAGGACGGGACAGGTCGGCGAGCAGTACTTC.

This clone was seen only once. The CDR3 DNA follows: TGTGCCAGCAGTGTGACAGGGTTCTACGAGCAGTACTTC. Translation: CASSVTGFYEQYF. V and J are TRBV27 and TRBJ2-7; 7 bases fit TRBD1. V lost 5 bases, J lost 3 bases, and 4 bases stayed unmatched. The germline gives CDR1 MNHEY, CDR2 SMNVEV (reference sequence). This CDR3 region has 13 residues.

This chain joins TRBV7-2 and TRBJ2-3; tentative D call: TRBD1 (6 bases). This CDR3 contains 15 residues. In germline, CDR1 is SGHTA, CDR2 FQGNSA. V lost 2 bases and J lost 2, with 11 bases in between. The DNA of the CDR3 is TGTGCCAGCAGCTTAATTCAGGGGTCCACAGATACGCAGTATTTT. It codes for CASSLIQGSTDTQYF.

This chain connects TRBV11-2 to TRBJ1-2; TRBD1 matches at 7 bases. The CDR3 extends over 13 amino acids. With 5 bases clipped from V and 8 bases from J, the junction kept 8 bases outside the gene matches. Germline V gene data show CDR1 as SGHAT and CDR2 as FQNNGV. This chain's CDR3 is CASSPGQTGGYTF. CDR3 bases: TGTGCCAGCAGCCCGGGACAGACGGGCGGCTACACCTTC.

This rearrangement joins TRBV27 to TRBJ2-3; D ambiguous. V lost 6 bases, J lost 0 bases, and 10 bases lay in between. Germline V gives CDR1 MNHEY, CDR2 SMNVEV (reference sequence). The CDR3 contains 14 residues. In nucleotides, the CDR3 is TGTGCCAGCAGGCTGAGCGCAAGCACAGATACGCAGTATTTT. This encodes CASRLSASTDTQYF.

In regard to this clone: Different DNA sequences within this sample yield the same CDR3. CDR3 coding DNA: TGCAGTGCTAGCCCCAGGTACGAGCAGTACTTC. Protein sequence: CSASPRYEQYF. The chain has TRBV20-1 and TRBJ2-7; D gene unclear. This CDR3 has 11 amino acids. The V and J ends lost 3 bases and 4 bases respectively, with 7 bases between them. CDR1 is DFQATT and CDR2 is SNEGSKA in the germline V gene (reference sequence).

The chain couples TRBV2 to TRBJ2-3; the match to TRBD2 covers 9 bases. Germline V gives CDR1 SNHLY, CDR2 FYNNEI. CDR3 length: 15 amino acids. Germline trimming cut 6 bases from V and 6 bases from J; bases unmatched to any gene: 10. CDR3 nucleotide sequence: TGTGCCAGCAGCCTAAATAGCGGGAGTGAGGATACGCAGTATTTT. It is translated as CASSLNSGSEDTQYF.

The chain couples TRBV18 to TRBJ2-5; D possibly corresponds to TRBD2 (6 bases). V lost 2 bases and J lost 0, with 13 bases in between. The CDR3 is 16 amino acids. Per germline, CDR1 KGHSH and CDR2 LQKENI. CDR3 region: CASSPKASVYQETQYF. In nucleotides, the CDR3 is TGTGCCAGCTCACCAAAGGCTAGCGTCTACCAAGAGACCCAGTACTTC.

The rearrangement joins TRBV15 to TRBJ2-7, with a weak D call TRBD2 (6 bases). The V gene's germline CDR1 is LNHNV and CDR2 YYDKDF (reference sequence). V gave up 4 bases and J gave up 6 bases, with 16 bases separating them. The CDR3 spans 14 residues. DNA of the CDR3: TGTGCCACCAGCACCGCGACTAGTTTTATCGAGCAGTACTTC. Protein sequence: CATSTATSFIEQYF.

The DNA for the CDR3 is TGTGCCAGCAGCCAAAGGGTCCTAGCGGGAGGGATAAACAATGAGCAGTTCTTC. Its translation is CASSQRVLAGGINNEQFF. V usage is TRBV14 and J usage is TRBJ2-1; TRBD2 matches 12 bases. The CDR3 covers 18 residues. V was clipped by 2 bases and J by 5 bases; unmatched bases: 10. Germline V lookup: CDR1 SGHDN, CDR2 FVKESK.

This chain links TRBV5-1 with TRBJ1-1; possible D gene TRBD1, 5 bases. V was trimmed by 5 bases and J by 7 bases, leaving 9 bases between them. Per germline, CDR1 SGHRS and CDR2 YFSETQ. CDR3 length equals 11 residues. The CDR3, as DNA: TGCGCCAGCAGTTCTCAGGGTGAAGCTTTCTTT. This sequence encodes CASSSQGEAFF.

J is TRBJ2-2 and V is TRBV10-2; TRBD2 matches 10 bases. V was pared by 5 bases and J by 2 bases, with 2 bases of the junction left unmatched. This CDR3 is 15 amino acids long. Germline CDR1 is WSHSY and CDR2 is SAAADI. This CDR3 reads CASSKLAGNTGELFF. The CDR3 DNA reads as TGCGCCAGCAGTAAACTAGCGGGAAACACCGGGGAGCTGTTTTTT.

The chain links TRBV20-1 to TRBJ2-3; 7 bases line up with TRBD2. The CDR3 covers 11 residues. V dropped 5 bases and J dropped 11; count of bases not matched to a gene: 7. The germline gives CDR1 DFQATT, CDR2 SNEGSKA (reference sequence). The CDR3 loop reads CSAGRGTKQYF. The CDR3 region has the DNA TGCAGTGCTGGGCGGGGGACGAAGCAGTATTTT.

This chain uses TRBV21-1 with TRBJ2-7; the table's TRBD1 call for D was not verified on the DNA. TRBV21-1 has pseudogene status. CDR3 length: 19 residues. This CDR3 reads CASSKECDEGQGIFGEQYF. CDR3 DNA sequence: TGTGCCAGCAGCAAAGAGTGTGATGAGGGACAGGGGATTTTCGGCGAGCAGTACTTC.

This chain uses TRBV28 with TRBJ1-3, with D perhaps matching TRBD1 (5 bases). V was pared by 2 bases and J by 2 bases, with 10 bases between. CDR3 length equals 15 residues. CDR1 and CDR2 from the germline V gene are MDHEN and SYDVKM. CDR3 bases: TGTGCCAGCAGTTTACCAGGGTATCCTGGAAACACCATATATTTT. It yields the protein CASSLPGYPGNTIYF.

The chain carries TRBV5-1 and TRBJ2-2; 11 bases align to TRBD2. Germline assignment: CDR1 SGHRS and CDR2 YFSETQ. The CDR3 totals 19 residues. V lost 9 bases, J lost 6 bases, and 22 bases stayed unmatched. The CDR3 nucleotides read TGCGCCACCAGGAGATTACTAGCGGGAGAAAGGAGTAAGTCCGGGGAGCTGTTTTTT. Residues: CATRRLLAGERSKSGELFF.

The genes are TRBV7-2 and TRBJ1-4; D is uncertain. Trimming left V 6 bases short and J 7 bases short, with 15 bases between. Germline CDR1 is SGHTA and CDR2 is FQGNSA. The CDR3 runs 14 residues. This chain's CDR3 is CASSSRYRGEKLFF. CDR3 nucleotide sequence: TGTGCCAGCAGTTCCAGGTACAGAGGTGAAAAACTGTTTTTT.

The rearrangement joins TRBV15 to TRBJ2-3; 9 nucleotides align to TRBD2. CDR1 and CDR2 (germline): LNHNV, YYDKDF (reference sequence). The CDR3 totals 20 residues. Germline trimming cut 0 bases from V and 0 bases from J; bases unmatched to any gene: 13. The CDR3 spells CATSRDPLRTLAGSTDTQYF. CDR3 nucleotide sequence: TGTGCCACCAGCAGAGATCCCCTCCGAACCCTAGCGGGAAGCACAGATACGCAGTATTTT.

The chain joins TRBV7-6 to TRBJ2-7; TRBD2 agrees at 8 bases. V shed 6 bases, J shed 5 bases, and the junction held 15 bases outside the gene matches. The CDR3 loop spans 16 amino acids. In germline, CDR1 is SGHVS, CDR2 FNYEAQ. CDR3 protein: CASSHDPPAGGHEQYF. In DNA form, the CDR3 reads TGTGCCAGCAGTCACGACCCGCCCGCGGGGGGCCACGAGCAGTACTTC.

The chain uses TRBV7-2 and TRBJ2-3, with D possibly matching TRBD2 (6 bases). Germline values: CDR1 SGHTA, CDR2 FQGNSA. The CDR3 runs to 13 residues. Trimming pared 3 bases from V and 6 bases from J, leaving 10 bases between. The CDR3 loop is CASSFSGVDTQYF. Here the CDR3 DNA reads TGTGCCAGCAGCTTTTCGGGAGTGGATACGCAGTATTTT.

This clone has a single count. J is TRBJ2-1 and V is TRBV2; D remains unclear. Deletions cut 2 bases from V and 4 bases from J, with 12 bases between. This CDR3 has 15 residues. Germline V gene lookup returns CDR1 SNHLY and CDR2 FYNNEI. This CDR3 reads CASSERTKLYNEQFF. CDR3 bases: TGTGCCAGCAGTGAAAGGACGAAATTATACAATGAGCAGTTCTTC. Looking up the rest from reference TRBV2 and TRBJ2-1 gives the full variable domain: EPEVTQTPSHQVTQMGQEVILRCVPISNHLYFYWYRQILGQKVEFLVSFYNNEISEKSEIFDDQFSVERPDGSNFTLKIRSTKLEDSAMYFCASSERTKLYNEQFFGPGTRLTVL.

On this clone itself: Compared with germline, one end of the junction differs, possibly owing to a read error. The rearrangement uses TRBV7-9 and TRBJ2-2, with 10 bases that match TRBD2. The CDR3 runs to 15 residues. Germline CDR1 and CDR2: SEHNR and FQNEAQ (reference sequence). CDR3 region: CASRLAGGTQGELFF. For the CDR3, the DNA is TGTGCCAGCAGGTTAGCGGGAGGTACCCAAGGGGAGCTGTTTTTT.

The rearrangement links TRBV28 to TRBJ1-1, with D perhaps TRBD1 (5 bases). Trimming stripped 3 bases from V and 8 bases from J, with 10 bases between. Germline lookup yields CDR1 MDHEN and CDR2 SYDVKM. The CDR3 consists of 12 residues. The CDR3 reads CASSLLRGEAFF. The CDR3, as DNA: TGTGCCAGCAGTTTGCTCCGGGGGGAAGCTTTCTTT.

V usage is TRBV9 and J usage is TRBJ2-7; D gene uncertain. The V and J ends lost 2 bases and 5 bases respectively, with 23 bases between them. Per germline, CDR1 SGDLS and CDR2 YYNGEE. The CDR3 loop spans 17 amino acids. The CDR3: CASSVSTDTTGKDEQYF. DNA for the CDR3: TGTGCCAGCAGCGTCTCGACCGACACAACGGGCAAGGACGAGCAGTACTTC. Variable domain in full (rest from reference TRBV9 and TRBJ2-7): DSGVTQTPKHLITATGQRVTLRCSPRSGDLSVYWYQQSLDQGLQFLIQYYNGEERAKGNILERFSAQQFPDLHSELNLSSLELGDSALYFCASSVSTDTTGKDEQYFGPGTRLTVT.

This clone has only one observation. The gene calls are TRBV7-2 and TRBJ2-4; 7 bases match TRBD2. Trimming at V came to 5 bases and at J to 4 bases, leaving 14 bases not matched to a gene. The CDR3 has 17 residues. CDR1 is SGHTA and CDR2 is FQGNSA in the germline V gene. CDR3 loop: CASSLRGTTRGKNIQYF. CDR3 DNA: TGTGCCAGCAGCCTACGAGGGACTACCAGAGGGAAAAACATTCAGTACTTC.

The chain employs TRBV5-6 and TRBJ2-3; possibly TRBD1 for D (6 bases). V lost 5 bases and J 8 bases, leaving 18 bases between the germline ends. This CDR3 is built from 14 residues. The germline V gene has CDR1 SGHDT and CDR2 YYEEEE. The CDR3 region is CASRPAGERVTQYF. The CDR3, as DNA: TGTGCCAGCAGGCCCGCAGGGGAGAGAGTTACGCAGTATTTT.

This clone was observed once. This chain uses TRBV27 with TRBJ2-7; 9 bases are shared with TRBD1. This CDR3 comprises 12 residues. Germline values: CDR1 MNHEY, CDR2 SMNVEV (reference sequence). V gave up 6 bases and J gave up 6 bases; unmatched junction bases: 3. CDR3: CASSNRGLEQYF. For the CDR3, the DNA is TGTGCCAGCAGCAACAGGGGGCTCGAGCAGTACTTC.